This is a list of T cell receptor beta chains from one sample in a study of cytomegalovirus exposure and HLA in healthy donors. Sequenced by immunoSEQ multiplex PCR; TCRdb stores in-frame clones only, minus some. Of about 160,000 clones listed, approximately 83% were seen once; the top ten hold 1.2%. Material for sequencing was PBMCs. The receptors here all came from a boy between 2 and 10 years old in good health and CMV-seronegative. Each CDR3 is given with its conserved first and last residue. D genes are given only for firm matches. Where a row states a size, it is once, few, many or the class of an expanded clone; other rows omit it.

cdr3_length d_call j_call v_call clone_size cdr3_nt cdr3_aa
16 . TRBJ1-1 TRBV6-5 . TGTGCCAGCAGTTACGTTGGGGGAGGGAACAACACTGAAGCTTTCTTT CASSYVGGGNNTEAFF
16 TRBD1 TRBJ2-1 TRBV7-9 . TGTTCCAGCAGCTTCCCGACAGGGGGAACAAACAATGAGCAGTTCTTC CSSSFPTGGTNNEQFF
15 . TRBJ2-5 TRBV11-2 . TGTGCCAGCAGCTTAGCCCATCAGGGACTTGAGACCCAGTACTTC CASSLAHQGLETQYF
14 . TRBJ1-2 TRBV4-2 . TGTGCCAGCAGCCAAGAGGCGGGGGAGTATGGCTACACCTTC CASSQEAGEYGYTF
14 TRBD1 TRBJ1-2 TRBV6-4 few TGTGCCAGCAGTGTCCGGGACAGTAACTATGGCTACACCTTC CASSVRDSNYGYTF
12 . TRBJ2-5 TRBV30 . TGTGCCTGGAGAACCAGACAAGAGACCCAGTACTTC CAWRTRQETQYF
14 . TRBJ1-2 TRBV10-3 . TGTGCCATCAGTGAGTCTGGCGGGAACTATGGCTACACCTTC CAISESGGNYGYTF
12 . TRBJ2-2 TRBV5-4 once TGTGCCAGCACCCGGAACACCGGGGAGCTGTTTTTT CASTRNTGELFF
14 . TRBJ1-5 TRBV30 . TGTGCCTTAGGGCGGTCAGGGACTAAGGGGCCCCAGCATTTT CALGRSGTKGPQHF
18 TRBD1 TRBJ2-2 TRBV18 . TGTGCCAGCTCACCGCCGACAGGGGGCGTACATAACACCGGGGAGCTGTTTTTT CASSPPTGGVHNTGELFF
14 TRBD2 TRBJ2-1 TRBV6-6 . TGTGCCAGCAGTTACCCGAGGACTAGCAATGAGCAGTTCTTC CASSYPRTSNEQFF
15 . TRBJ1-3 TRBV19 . TGTGCCAGTAATGAATGGGGCCAACTCGGAAACACCATATATTTT CASNEWGQLGNTIYF
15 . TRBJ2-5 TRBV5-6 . TGTGCCAGCAGCCCCGACAGAGTACCGCAAGAGACCCAGTACTTC CASSPDRVPQETQYF
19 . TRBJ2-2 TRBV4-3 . TGCGCCAGCAGCCCAGGCGTGGGGGGGCCCCCCGGCGGCACCGGGGAGCTGTTTTTT CASSPGVGGPPGGTGELFF
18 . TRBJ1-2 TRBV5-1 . TGCGCCAGCAGCTTGGCCGGTACCCAGGGCACCATTAACTATGGCTACACCTTC CASSLAGTQGTINYGYTF
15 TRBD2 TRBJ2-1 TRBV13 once TGTGCCAGCAGCCGAGCGGGAGGGCCGGTTAATGAGCAGTTCTTC CASSRAGGPVNEQFF
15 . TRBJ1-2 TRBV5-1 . TGCGCCAGCAGCCCGAGAATAAAAAGCGACTATGGCTACACCTTC CASSPRIKSDYGYTF
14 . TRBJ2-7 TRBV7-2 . TGTGCCAGCAGCCGAGGTCAGTCCTCCTACGAGCAGTACTTC CASSRGQSSYEQYF
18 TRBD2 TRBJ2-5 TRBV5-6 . TGTGCCAGCAGCTTGCCGCCGGGGACTAGCGGGAGCTCGGAGACCCAGTACTTC CASSLPPGTSGSSETQYF
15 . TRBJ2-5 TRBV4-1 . TGCGCCAGCAGCCAAGTTGAGGCAGCCCAGGAGACCCAGTACTTC CASSQVEAAQETQYF
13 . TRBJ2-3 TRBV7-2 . TGTGCCAGCAGCTTAGCCCTCACAGATACGCAGTATTTT CASSLALTDTQYF
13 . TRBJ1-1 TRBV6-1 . TGTGCCACCGAACAGGGAAAGAACACTGAAGCTTTCTTT CATEQGKNTEAFF
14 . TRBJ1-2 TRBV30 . TGTGCCTGGACAAGGACAGCGTCTAACTATGGCTACACCTTC CAWTRTASNYGYTF
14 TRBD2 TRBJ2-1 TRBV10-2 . TGCGCCAGCAGTTTGGGACTAGCGGGTAATGAGCAGTTCTTC CASSLGLAGNEQFF
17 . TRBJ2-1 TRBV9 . TGTGCCAGCAGCGTAGAGAGGGGGGGCTCCTCCTACAATGAGCAGTTCTTC CASSVERGGSSYNEQFF
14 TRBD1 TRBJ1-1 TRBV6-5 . TGTGCCAGCAGTCAACAGGGGATGAACACTGAAGCTTTCTTT CASSQQGMNTEAFF
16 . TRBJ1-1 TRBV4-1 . TGCGCCAGCAGCCAACCCCTCCAGGGTTCAAACACTGAAGCTTTCTTT CASSQPLQGSNTEAFF
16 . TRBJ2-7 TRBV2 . TGTGCCAGCAGTGAAGGTACTAGTTATCCGATCTACGAGCAGTACTTC CASSEGTSYPIYEQYF
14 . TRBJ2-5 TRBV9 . TGTGCCAGCTCCCGCGGCGCTACTCAAGAGACCCAGTACTTC CASSRGATQETQYF
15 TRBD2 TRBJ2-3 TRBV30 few TGTGCCTGGAGTGTAACGGGAGGGATGACAGATACGCAGTATTTT CAWSVTGGMTDTQYF
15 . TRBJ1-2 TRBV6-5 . TGTGCCAGCAGTTACTCAGATACACATCCGTATGGCTACACCTTC CASSYSDTHPYGYTF
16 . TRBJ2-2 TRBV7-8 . TGTGCCAGCAGCCCGGACTCGTCGTTGAACACCGGGGAGCTGTTTTTT CASSPDSSLNTGELFF
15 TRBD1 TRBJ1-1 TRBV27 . TGTGCCAGCAGTTTTAGGGACAGCAGAAACACTGAAGCTTTCTTT CASSFRDSRNTEAFF
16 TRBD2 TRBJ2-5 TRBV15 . TGTGCCACCAGCAGAGATATGCCGGGACTACAAGAGACCCAGTACTTC CATSRDMPGLQETQYF
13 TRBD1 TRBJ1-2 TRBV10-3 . TGTGCCATCAGTGGTCAGGACAGGGGAGGCTACACCTTC CAISGQDRGGYTF
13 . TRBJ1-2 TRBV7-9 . TGTGCCAGCAGCCGAACCCGGGAGGGAGGCTACACCTTC CASSRTREGGYTF
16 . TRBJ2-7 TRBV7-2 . TGTGCCAGCAGCCCAAGCCTTGGCAGGGTGACGTACGAGCAGTACTTC CASSPSLGRVTYEQYF
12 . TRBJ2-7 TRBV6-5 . TGTGCCAGCTCCAGCGGGCGTTACGAGCAGTACTTC CASSSGRYEQYF
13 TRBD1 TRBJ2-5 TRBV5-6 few TGTGCCAGCAGCTCGGACAGGGCAGAGACCCAGTACTTC CASSSDRAETQYF
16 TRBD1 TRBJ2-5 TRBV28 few TGTGCCAGCAGTTTACCCACCCTCGACAGGGCAGAGACCCAGTACTTC CASSLPTLDRAETQYF
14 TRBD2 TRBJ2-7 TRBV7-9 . TGTGCCAGCAGCCGGTCTAGCGGTAACTACGAGCAGTACTTC CASSRSSGNYEQYF
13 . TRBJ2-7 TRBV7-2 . TGTGCCAGCAGCTTAGACGGGGGTAACGAGCAGTACTTC CASSLDGGNEQYF
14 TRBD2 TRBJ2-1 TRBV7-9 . TGTGCCAGCAGCTTAATAGCGGGGGACAATGAGCAGTTCTTC CASSLIAGDNEQFF
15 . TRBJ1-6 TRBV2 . TGTGCCAGCAGTGAAGCACGGTTTAACAATTCACCCCTCCACTTT CASSEARFNNSPLHF
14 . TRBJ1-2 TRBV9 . TGTGCCAGCAGCGTAGCGGACAGAACCTATGGCTACACCTTC CASSVADRTYGYTF
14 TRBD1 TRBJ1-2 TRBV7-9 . TGTGCCAGCAGCCCTCGGACAGGGAACTATGGCTACACCTTC CASSPRTGNYGYTF
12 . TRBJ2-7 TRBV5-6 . TGTGCCAGCAGCTTTGACAGCTACGAGCAGTACTTC CASSFDSYEQYF
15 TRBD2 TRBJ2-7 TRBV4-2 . TGTGCCAGCAGCAACCGGGACTACGAAACCTACGAGCAGTACTTC CASSNRDYETYEQYF
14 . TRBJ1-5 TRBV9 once TGTGCCAGCAGCGTAGGGGAGGACTCTGGCGCCCAGCATTTT CASSVGEDSGAQHF
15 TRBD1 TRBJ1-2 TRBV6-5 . TGTGCCATCCGGACAGGGAGAGGGCTAGGCTATGGCTACACCTTC CAIRTGRGLGYGYTF
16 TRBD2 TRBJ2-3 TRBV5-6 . TGTGCCAGCAGCTTGAGTCTAGCGGGAGGTACAGATACGCAGTATTTT CASSLSLAGGTDTQYF
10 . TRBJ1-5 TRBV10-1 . TGCGCCAGCATGAGTCAGCCCCAGCATTTT CASMSQPQHF
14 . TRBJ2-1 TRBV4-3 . TGCGCCAGCAGCCAAGATCAGGTGGGCAATGAGCAGTTCTTC CASSQDQVGNEQFF